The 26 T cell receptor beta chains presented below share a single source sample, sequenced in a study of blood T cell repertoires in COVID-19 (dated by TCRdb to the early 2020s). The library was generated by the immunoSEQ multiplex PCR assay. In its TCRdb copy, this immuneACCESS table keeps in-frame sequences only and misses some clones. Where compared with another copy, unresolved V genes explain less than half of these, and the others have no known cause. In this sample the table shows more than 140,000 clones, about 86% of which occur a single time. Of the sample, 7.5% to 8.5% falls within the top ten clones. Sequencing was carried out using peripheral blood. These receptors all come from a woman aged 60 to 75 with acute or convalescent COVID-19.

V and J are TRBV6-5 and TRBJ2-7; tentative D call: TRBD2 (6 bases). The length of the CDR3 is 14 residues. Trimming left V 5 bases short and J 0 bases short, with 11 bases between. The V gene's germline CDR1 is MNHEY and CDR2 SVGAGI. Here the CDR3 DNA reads TGTGCCAGCAGTCGCGGGACGGACTCCTACGAGCAGTACTTC. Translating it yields CASSRGTDSYEQYF.

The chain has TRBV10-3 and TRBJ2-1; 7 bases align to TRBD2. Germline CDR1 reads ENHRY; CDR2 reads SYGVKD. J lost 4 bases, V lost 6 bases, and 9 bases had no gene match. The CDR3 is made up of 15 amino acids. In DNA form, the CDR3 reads TGTGCCATCAGGAGTACGGGGGGTCGATACAATGAGCAGTTCTTC. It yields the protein CAIRSTGGRYNEQFF.

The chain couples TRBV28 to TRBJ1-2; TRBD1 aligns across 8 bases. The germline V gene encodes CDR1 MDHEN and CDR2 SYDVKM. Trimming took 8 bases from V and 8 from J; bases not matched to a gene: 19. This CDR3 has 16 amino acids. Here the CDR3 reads CASSPRTGKVFGGYTF. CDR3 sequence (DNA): TGTGCCAGCTCACCGAGGACAGGGAAGGTCTTTGGGGGCTACACCTTC.

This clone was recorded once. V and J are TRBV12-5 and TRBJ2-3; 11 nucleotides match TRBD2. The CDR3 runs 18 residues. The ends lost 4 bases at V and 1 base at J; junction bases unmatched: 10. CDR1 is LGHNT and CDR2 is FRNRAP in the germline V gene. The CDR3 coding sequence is TGTGCTAGTGGTTCCCGCACCCCGACTAGCGGGGGCACAGATACGCAGTATTTT. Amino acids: CASGSRTPTSGGTDTQYF. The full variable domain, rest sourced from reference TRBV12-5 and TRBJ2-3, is DARVTQTPRHKVTEMGQEVTMRCQPILGHNTVFWYRQTMMQGLELLAYFRNRAPLDDSGMPKDRFSAEMPDATLATLKIQPSEPRDSAVYFCASGSRTPTSGGTDTQYFGPGTRLTVL.

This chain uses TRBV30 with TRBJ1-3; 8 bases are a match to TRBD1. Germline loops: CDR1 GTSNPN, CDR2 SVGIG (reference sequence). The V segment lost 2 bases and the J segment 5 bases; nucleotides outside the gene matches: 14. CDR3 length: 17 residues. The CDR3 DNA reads TGTGCCTGGAGTTTGGGGATGACAGGGGAGAGCAGAAACACCATATATTTT. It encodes CAWSLGMTGESRNTIYF.

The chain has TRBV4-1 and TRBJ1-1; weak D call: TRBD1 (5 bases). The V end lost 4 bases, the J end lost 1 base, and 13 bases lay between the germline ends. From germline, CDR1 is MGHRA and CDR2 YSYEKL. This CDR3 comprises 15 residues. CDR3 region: CASSRSPGQNTEAFF. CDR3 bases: TGCGCCAGCAGCCGCTCCCCCGGACAGAACACTGAAGCTTTCTTT.

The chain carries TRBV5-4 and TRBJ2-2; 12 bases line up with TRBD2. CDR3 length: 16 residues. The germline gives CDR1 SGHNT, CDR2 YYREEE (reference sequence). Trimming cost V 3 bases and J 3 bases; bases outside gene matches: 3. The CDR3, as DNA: TGTGCCAGCAGCTCCCTAGCGGGGGGGGACACCGGGGAGCTGTTTTTT. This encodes CASSSLAGGDTGELFF.

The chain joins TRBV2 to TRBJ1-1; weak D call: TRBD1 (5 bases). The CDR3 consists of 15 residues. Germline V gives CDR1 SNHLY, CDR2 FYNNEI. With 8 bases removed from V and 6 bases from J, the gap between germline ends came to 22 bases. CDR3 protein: CASSDSFELFAEAFF. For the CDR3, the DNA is TGTGCCAGCTCAGACAGTTTTGAACTTTTCGCTGAAGCTTTCTTT. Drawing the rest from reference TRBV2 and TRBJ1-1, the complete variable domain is EPEVTQTPSHQVTQMGQEVILRCVPISNHLYFYWYRQILGQKVEFLVSFYNNEISEKSEIFDDQFSVERPDGSNFTLKIRSTKLEDSAMYFCASSDSFELFAEAFFGQGTRLTVV.

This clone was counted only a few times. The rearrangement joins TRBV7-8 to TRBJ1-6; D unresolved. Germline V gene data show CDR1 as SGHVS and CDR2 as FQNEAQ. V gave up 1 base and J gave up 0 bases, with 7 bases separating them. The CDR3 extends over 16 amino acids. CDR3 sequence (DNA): TGTGCCAGCAGCTTAGTGGGAGACTCCTATAATTCACCCCTCCACTTT. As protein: CASSLVGDSYNSPLHF.

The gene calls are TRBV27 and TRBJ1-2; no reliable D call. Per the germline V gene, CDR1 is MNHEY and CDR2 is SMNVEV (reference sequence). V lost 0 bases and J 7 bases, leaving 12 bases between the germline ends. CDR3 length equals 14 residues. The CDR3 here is CASSLSGRAGGYTF. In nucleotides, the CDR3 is TGTGCCAGCAGTTTATCGGGGAGGGCAGGTGGCTACACCTTC.

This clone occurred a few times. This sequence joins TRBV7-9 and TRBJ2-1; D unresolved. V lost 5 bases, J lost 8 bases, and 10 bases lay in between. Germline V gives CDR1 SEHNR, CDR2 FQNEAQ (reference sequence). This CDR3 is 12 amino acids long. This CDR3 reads CASSDDKYEQFF. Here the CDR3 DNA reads TGTGCCAGCAGCGACGACAAATATGAGCAGTTCTTC.

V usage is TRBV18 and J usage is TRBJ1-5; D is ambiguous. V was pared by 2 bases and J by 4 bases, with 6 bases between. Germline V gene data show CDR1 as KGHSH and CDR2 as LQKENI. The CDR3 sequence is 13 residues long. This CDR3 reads CASSPGQNQPQHF. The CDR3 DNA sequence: TGTGCCAGCTCACCAGGGCAAAATCAGCCCCAGCATTTT.

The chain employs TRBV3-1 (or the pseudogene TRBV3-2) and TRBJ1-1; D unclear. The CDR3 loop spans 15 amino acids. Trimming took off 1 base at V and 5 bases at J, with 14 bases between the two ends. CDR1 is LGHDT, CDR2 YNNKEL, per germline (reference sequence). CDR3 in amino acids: CASSQVAITETEAFF. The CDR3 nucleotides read TGTGCCAGCAGCCAAGTTGCGATCACAGAAACTGAAGCTTTCTTT.

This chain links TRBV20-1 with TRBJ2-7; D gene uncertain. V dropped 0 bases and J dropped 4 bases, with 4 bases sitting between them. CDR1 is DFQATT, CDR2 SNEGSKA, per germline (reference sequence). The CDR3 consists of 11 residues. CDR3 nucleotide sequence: TGCAGTGCTAGAGAACAGTACGAGCAGTACTTC. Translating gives CSAREQYEQYF.

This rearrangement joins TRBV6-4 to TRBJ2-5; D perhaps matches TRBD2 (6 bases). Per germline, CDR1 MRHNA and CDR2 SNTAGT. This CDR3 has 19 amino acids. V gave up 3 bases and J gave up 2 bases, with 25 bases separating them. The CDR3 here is CASSERPLSLRGSQETQYF. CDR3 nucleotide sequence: TGTGCCAGCAGTGAACGGCCCCTTTCGTTGCGGGGCTCACAAGAGACCCAGTACTTC.

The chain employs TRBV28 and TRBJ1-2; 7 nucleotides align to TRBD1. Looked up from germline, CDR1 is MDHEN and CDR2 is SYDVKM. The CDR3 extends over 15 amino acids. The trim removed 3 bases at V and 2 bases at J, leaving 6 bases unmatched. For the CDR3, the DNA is TGTGCCAGCAGTTTTAGGGGGCAAGGGAACTATGGCTACACCTTC. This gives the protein CASSFRGQGNYGYTF.

CDR3 DNA sequence: TGTGCCACCAGCAGTGATGCTTTCTTT. Translation: CATSSDAFF. The chain uses TRBV24-1 and TRBJ1-1; D unresolved. The CDR3 contains 9 residues. V gave up 7 bases and J gave up 11 bases, with 7 bases separating them. Germline V gives CDR1 KGHDR, CDR2 SFDVKD.

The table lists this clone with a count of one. CDR3 region: CAWRDWGTEAFF. The CDR3, as DNA: TGTGCCTGGAGGGACTGGGGCACTGAAGCTTTCTTT. The rearrangement joins TRBV30 to TRBJ1-1, with D hard to call. V lost 3 bases, J lost 4 bases, and 9 bases lay in between. Germline V gene sequence: CDR1 GTSNPN, CDR2 SVGIG (reference sequence). The CDR3 covers 12 residues.

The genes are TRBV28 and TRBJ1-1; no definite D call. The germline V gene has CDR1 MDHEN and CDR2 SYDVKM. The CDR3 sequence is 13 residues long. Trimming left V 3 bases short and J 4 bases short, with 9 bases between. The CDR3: CASSLTPPTEAFF. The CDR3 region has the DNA TGTGCCAGCAGTTTGACTCCTCCCACTGAAGCTTTCTTT. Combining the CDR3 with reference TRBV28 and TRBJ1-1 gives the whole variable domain DVKVTQSSRYLVKRTGEKVFLECVQDMDHENMFWYRQDPGLGLRLIYFSYDVKMKEKGDIPEGYSVSREKKERFSLILESASTNQTSMYLCASSLTPPTEAFFGQGTRLTVV.

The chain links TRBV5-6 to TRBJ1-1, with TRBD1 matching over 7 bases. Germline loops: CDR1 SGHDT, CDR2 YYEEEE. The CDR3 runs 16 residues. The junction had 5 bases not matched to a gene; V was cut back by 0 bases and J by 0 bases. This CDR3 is CASSLALQGMNTEAFF. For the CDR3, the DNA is TGTGCCAGCAGCTTGGCTTTACAGGGGATGAACACTGAAGCTTTCTTT.

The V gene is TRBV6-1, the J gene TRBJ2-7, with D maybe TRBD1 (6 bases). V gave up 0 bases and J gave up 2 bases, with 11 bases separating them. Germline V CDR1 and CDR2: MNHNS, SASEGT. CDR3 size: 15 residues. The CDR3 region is CASSEAPGAAYEQYF. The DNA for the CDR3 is TGTGCCAGCAGTGAAGCGCCAGGGGCGGCCTACGAGCAGTACTTC.

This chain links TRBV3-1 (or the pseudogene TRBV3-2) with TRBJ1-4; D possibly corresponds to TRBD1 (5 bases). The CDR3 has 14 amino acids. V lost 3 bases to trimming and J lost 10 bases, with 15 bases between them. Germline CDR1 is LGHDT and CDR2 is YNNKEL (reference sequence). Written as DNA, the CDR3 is TGTGCCAGCAGCCACCAGGGATGGGGCGGAAAACTGTTTTTT. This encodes CASSHQGWGGKLFF.

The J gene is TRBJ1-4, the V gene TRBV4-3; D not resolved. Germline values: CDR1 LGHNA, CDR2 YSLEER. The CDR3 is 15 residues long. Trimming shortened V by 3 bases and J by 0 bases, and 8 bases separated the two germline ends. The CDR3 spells CASSHLTTTNEKLFF. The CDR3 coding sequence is TGCGCCAGCAGCCATTTGACTACAACTAATGAAAAACTGTTTTTT.

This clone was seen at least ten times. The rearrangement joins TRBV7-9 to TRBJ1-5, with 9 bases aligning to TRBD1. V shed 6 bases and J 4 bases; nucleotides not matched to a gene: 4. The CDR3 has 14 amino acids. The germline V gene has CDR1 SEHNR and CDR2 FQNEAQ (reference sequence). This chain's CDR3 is CASSSGQGNQPQHF. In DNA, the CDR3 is TGTGCCAGCAGTTCGGGACAGGGAAATCAGCCCCAGCATTTT.

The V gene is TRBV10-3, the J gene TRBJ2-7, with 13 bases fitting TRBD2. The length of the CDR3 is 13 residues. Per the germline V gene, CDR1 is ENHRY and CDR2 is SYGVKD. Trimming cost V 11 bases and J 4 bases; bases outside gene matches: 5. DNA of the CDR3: TGTGCCGCCCGGACTAGCGGGGGATACGAGCAGTACTTC. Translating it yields CAARTSGGYEQYF.

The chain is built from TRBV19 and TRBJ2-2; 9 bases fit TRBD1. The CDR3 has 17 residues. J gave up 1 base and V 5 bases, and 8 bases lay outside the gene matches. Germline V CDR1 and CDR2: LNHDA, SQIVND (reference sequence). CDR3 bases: TGTGCCAGTAGTCGCTACCCGGGACAGGGGAACACCGGGGAGCTGTTTTTT. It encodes CASSRYPGQGNTGELFF. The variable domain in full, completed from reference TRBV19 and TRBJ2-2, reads DGGITQSPKYLFRKEGQNVTLSCEQNLNHDAMYWYRQDPGQGLRLIYYSQIVNDFQKGDIAEGYSVSREKKESFPLTVTSAQKNPTAFYLCASSRYPGQGNTGELFFGEGSRLTVL.